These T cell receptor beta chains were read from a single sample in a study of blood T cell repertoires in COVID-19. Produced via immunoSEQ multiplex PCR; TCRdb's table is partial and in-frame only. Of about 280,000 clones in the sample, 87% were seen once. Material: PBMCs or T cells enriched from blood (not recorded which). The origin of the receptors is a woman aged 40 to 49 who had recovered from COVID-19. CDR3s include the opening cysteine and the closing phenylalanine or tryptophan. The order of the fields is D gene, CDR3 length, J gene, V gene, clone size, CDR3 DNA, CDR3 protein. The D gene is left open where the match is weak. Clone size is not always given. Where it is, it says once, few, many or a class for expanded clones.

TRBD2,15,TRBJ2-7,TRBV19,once,TGTGCCAGTAGTATAGGGACTAGCGGAACCTACGAGCAGTACTTC,CASSIGTSGTYEQYF
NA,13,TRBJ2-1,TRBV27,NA,TGTGCCAGCAAGAGCGGTAATCTCAATGAGCAGTTCTTC,CASKSGNLNEQFF
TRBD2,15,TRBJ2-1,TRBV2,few,TGTGCCAGCAGTGAATTAGCTAGCGGGAATTATGAGCAGTTCTTC,CASSELASGNYEQFF
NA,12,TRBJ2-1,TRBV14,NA,TGTGCCAGCAGCCGGCAGTACAATGAGCAGTTCTTC,CASSRQYNEQFF
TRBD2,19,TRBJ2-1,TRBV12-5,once,TGTGCTAGTGGTTTCCGACCTCGACTAGCGGGCGGAGCGCCGGGTGAGCAGTTCTTC,CASGFRPRLAGGAPGEQFF
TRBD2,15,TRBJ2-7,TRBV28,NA,TGTGCCAGCAGTTTTGGTCGGGAGGGCCCTCGGGAGCAGTACTTC,CASSFGREGPREQYF
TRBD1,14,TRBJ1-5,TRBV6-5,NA,TGTGCCAGCAGTAAAACAGGGGTTCAACAGCCCCAGCATTTT,CASSKTGVQQPQHF
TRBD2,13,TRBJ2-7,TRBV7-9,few,TGTGCCAGCCTAATTAGCGGGAGTGACGAGCAGTACTTC,CASLISGSDEQYF
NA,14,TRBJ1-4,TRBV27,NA,TGTGCCAGCAGTTGGACAGCAACTAATGAAAAACTGTTTTTT,CASSWTATNEKLFF
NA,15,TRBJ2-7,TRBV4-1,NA,TGCGCCAGCAGCCACGGAGCGGCGTCCGTGGGAGAGCAGTACTTC,CASSHGAASVGEQYF
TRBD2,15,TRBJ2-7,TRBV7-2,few,TGTGCCAGCAGCTGGACTAGCGGGAGCTCCTACGAGCAGTACTTC,CASSWTSGSSYEQYF
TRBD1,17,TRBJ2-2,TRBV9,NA,TGTGCCAGCAGCATCTCGGGACAGGGACAGAACACCGGGGAGCTGTTTTTT,CASSISGQGQNTGELFF
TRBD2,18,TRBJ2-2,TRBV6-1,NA,TGTGCCAGCAGTGAAGCGCTGGCGGGAGGTGGGTTCGGCGGGGAGCTGTTTTTT,CASSEALAGGGFGGELFF
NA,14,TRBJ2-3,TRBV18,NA,TGTGCCAGCTCAGTACTGACTGCCACAGATACGCAGTATTTT,CASSVLTATDTQYF
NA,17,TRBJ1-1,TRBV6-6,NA,TGTGCCAGCAGTCGGGACGTCACCAGGGCGGGGAGCACTGAAGCTTTCTTT,CASSRDVTRAGSTEAFF
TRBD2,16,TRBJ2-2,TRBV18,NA,TGTGCCAGCTCCGTAGCGGGGCCAGGGGACACCGGGGAGCTGTTTTTT,CASSVAGPGDTGELFF
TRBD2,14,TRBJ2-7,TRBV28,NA,TGTGCCAGCAAGGGTAGCGGGAGGGGCCACGAGCAGTACTTC,CASKGSGRGHEQYF
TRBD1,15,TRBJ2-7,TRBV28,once,TGTGCCAGCAGGGTCGGGACAGGGGGAAACTACGAGCAGTACTTC,CASRVGTGGNYEQYF
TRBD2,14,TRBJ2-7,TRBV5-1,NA,TGCGCCAGCAGTCTGGGACTAGCGGGAGATGAGCAGTACTTC,CASSLGLAGDEQYF
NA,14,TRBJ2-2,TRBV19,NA,TGTGCCAGTAGTGCGACCGGGGGAACCGGGGAGCTGTTTTTT,CASSATGGTGELFF
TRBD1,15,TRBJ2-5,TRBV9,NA,TGTGCCAGCAGCGCCGGACAGGGTGCGGGGGAGACCCAGTACTTC,CASSAGQGAGETQYF
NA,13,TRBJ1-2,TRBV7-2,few,TGTGCCAGCAGCTTTGACAGGAACTATGGCTACACCTTC,CASSFDRNYGYTF
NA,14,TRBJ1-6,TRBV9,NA,TGTGCCAGCAGCGTAGCAGGGGAGAATTCACCCCTCCACTTT,CASSVAGENSPLHF
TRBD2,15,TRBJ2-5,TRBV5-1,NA,TGCGCCAGCAGCTCCGCGACGGGGGGTCAAGAGACCCAGTACTTC,CASSSATGGQETQYF
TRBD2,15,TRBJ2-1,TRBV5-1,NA,TGCGCCAGCAGCTTGGAAGCTAGCGGGCACAATGAGCAGTTCTTC,CASSLEASGHNEQFF
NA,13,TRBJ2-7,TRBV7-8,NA,TGTGCCACCCGCCCTGGGCGATCCTACGAGCAGTACTTC,CATRPGRSYEQYF
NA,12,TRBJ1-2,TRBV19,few,TGTGCCAGTAGTATCAGGGGCAAGGGCTACACCTTC,CASSIRGKGYTF
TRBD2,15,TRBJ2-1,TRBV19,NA,TGTGCCAGTAGACTTAGCGGGAGGGTTTACAATGAGCAGTTCTTC,CASRLSGRVYNEQFF
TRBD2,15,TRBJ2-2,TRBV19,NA,TGTGCCAGTAGTATTATCTCTAGCGGGACCGGGGAGCTGTTTTTT,CASSIISSGTGELFF
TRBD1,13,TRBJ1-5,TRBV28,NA,TGTGCCACAGTGAGGACAGGGGATCAGCCCCAGCATTTT,CATVRTGDQPQHF
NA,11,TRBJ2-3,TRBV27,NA,TGTGCCAGCAGTTTGCACGACATCCAGTATTTT,CASSLHDIQYF
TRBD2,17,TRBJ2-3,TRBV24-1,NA,TGTGCCACCAGTGATTCACTAGCGGGAGGGCACACAGATACGCAGTATTTT,CATSDSLAGGHTDTQYF
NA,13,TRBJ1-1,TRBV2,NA,TGTGCCAGCAGTGTCGGCCGAGGCACTGAAGCTTTCTTT,CASSVGRGTEAFF
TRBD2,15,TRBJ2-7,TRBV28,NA,TGTGCCAGCAGTCCCGAGACTAGCGGGGCCTACGAGCAGTACTTC,CASSPETSGAYEQYF
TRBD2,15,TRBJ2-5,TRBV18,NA,TGTGCCAGCTCACCATTAGCGGGAGGAAAAGAGACCCAGTACTTC,CASSPLAGGKETQYF
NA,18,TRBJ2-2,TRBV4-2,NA,TGTGCCAGCAGCCAAGGTTCTGGGGGACTCATAAACACCGGGGAGCTGTTTTTT,CASSQGSGGLINTGELFF
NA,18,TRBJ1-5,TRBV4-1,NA,TGCGCCAGCAGCCAAGATAGAGGTCGAGGGCTAAGCAATCAGCCCCAGCATTTT,CASSQDRGRGLSNQPQHF
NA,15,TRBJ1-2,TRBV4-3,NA,TGCGCCAGCAGCCAAGTCTGGGGGGGCGCAGGCGGCTACACCTTC,CASSQVWGGAGGYTF
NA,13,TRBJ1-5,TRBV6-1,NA,TGTGCCAGCAGTGAACAGAGCAATCAGCCCCAGCATTTT,CASSEQSNQPQHF
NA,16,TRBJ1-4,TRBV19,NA,TGTGCCAGTCGCTCTCGAAGAGGAGCAACTAATGAAAAACTGTTTTTT,CASRSRRGATNEKLFF
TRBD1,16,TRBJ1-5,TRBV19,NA,TGTGCCAGTAGTAAATACTTGGACAGGGGCGGTCAGCCCCAGCATTTT,CASSKYLDRGGQPQHF
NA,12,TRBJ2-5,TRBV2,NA,TGTGCCAGTCGAGAGGGGGAAGAGACCCAGTACTTC,CASREGEETQYF
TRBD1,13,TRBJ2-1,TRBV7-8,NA,TGTGCCAGCAGCCGGGACAGGAGCAATGAGCAGTTCTTC,CASSRDRSNEQFF
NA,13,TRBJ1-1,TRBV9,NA,TGTGCCAGCAGCGTAGCTCCGGGGACTGAAGCTTTCTTT,CASSVAPGTEAFF
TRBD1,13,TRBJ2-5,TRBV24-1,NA,TGTGCCACCAACACGATACAGGGGTCGACCCAGTACTTC,CATNTIQGSTQYF
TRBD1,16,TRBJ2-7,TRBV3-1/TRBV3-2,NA,TGTGCCAGCAGCCAATGGATTGGGACAGGGGGCGACGAGCAGTACTTC,CASSQWIGTGGDEQYF
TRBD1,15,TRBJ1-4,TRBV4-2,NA,TGTGCCAGCAGCCAAGGGACAGGTCAAAATAAGAAACTGTTTTTT,CASSQGTGQNKKLFF
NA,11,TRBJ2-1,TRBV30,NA,TGTGCCTGGAGTTTAGACAATGAGCAGTTCTTC,CAWSLDNEQFF
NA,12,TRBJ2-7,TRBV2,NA,TGTGCCAGCAACAGGGAATCCTACGAGCAGTACTTC,CASNRESYEQYF
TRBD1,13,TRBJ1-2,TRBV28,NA,TGTGCCAGCAGCCAACAGGGGGCGCTTGGCTACACCTTC,CASSQQGALGYTF
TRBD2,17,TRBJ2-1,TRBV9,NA,TGTGCCAGCAGCTTTTCCGCCGGGACTAGCACCCGTAATGAGCAGTTCTTC,CASSFSAGTSTRNEQFF
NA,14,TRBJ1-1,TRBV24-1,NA,TGTGCCACCAGTGATACAGGGCTGCACACTGAAGCTTTCTTT,CATSDTGLHTEAFF
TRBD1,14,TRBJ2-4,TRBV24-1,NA,TGTGCCACCAGTGCTTCCGACAGGGAAAACATTCAGTACTTC,CATSASDRENIQYF
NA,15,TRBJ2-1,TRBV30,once,TGTACCTTGGAGTCCGGGACACCGGGCTACAATGAGCAGTTCTTC,CTLESGTPGYNEQFF
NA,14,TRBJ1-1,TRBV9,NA,TGTGCCAGCAGCCCCGCGGGGGCGGACACTGAAGCTTTCTTT,CASSPAGADTEAFF
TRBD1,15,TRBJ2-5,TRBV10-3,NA,TGTGCCATCAGTGAGTCCGGGACAGGTCAAGAGACCCAGTACTTC,CAISESGTGQETQYF